This TCR beta chain was obtained from a study of PD-1 blockade in classical Hodgkin lymphoma. Across the study: With a 2-week interval, patients received intravenous nivolumab at 3 mg/kg.

Assay: immunoSEQ multiplex PCR; the TCRdb copy retains only in-frame clones and omits some. The sample has 38,000 or so clones; more than 65% are singletons. Each and every patient relapsed after autologous stem cell transplantation, and patients got differing brentuximab vedotin exposure. The junction had 1 base not matched to a gene; V was cut back by 0 bases and J by 4 bases. The CDR3 contains 13 residues. CDR1 and CDR2 (germline): SGHRS, YFSETQ. This specimen was peripheral blood mononuclear cells (PBMCs), taken before the second cycle of nivolumab. The origin of this receptor is a human donor with classical Hodgkin lymphoma. The genes are TRBV5-1 and TRBJ2-7, with 7 bases aligning to TRBD1. The CDR3 nucleotides read TGCGCCAGCAGCTTGGCACAGGGGTACGAGCAGTACTTC. It translates to CASSLAQGYEQYF.